The source of this TCR beta chain is a study of metastatic and nonmetastatic thyroid tumors. Study overall: The comparison covered peripheral blood and tumor or nodule tissue in malignant and benign thyroid patients. Study-level findings and limits: In blood and tumor, TCR beta diversity was reportedly significantly higher in malignant thyroid tumors than in benign nodules.

Thyroid surgery took place with no prior treatment in any patient. This clone rates as medium-sized. Antigen unknown. Using MiXCR, TCRdb reanalyzed the PCR reads. The sample comprises about 5,000 clones, 25% to 30% of which are singletons, and around 15% rests with the top ten. The TCR sequence derives from a female donor with papillary thyroid cancer or a benign thyroid nodule (not recorded which). Some clones in this sample may be carry-over from other donors' samples. The sequencing sample was made of adjacent normal tissue.

CDR3 protein: CASSDTDTQYF. As DNA, the CDR3 is TGTGCCAGCAGCGACACAGATACGCAGTATTTT. The rearrangement links TRBV9 to TRBJ2-3, with D hard to call. Germline V gives CDR1 SGDLS, CDR2 YYNGEE. This CDR3 is built from 11 residues. Trimming took off 3 bases at V and 2 bases at J, with 1 base between the two ends.